This T cell receptor beta chain was observed in a study of T-cell reconstitution after alpha-beta-depleted transplantation in children. Study findings and constraints: Some patients' high day-60 TCRbeta diversity was attributed to recipient cells surviving conditioning. By one year post-transplant, T-cell counts and diversity largely arose from T cells that were newly produced.

A remark on this clonotype: The antigen remains undetermined.

The CDR3 is 14 residues long. Per the germline V gene, CDR1 is SGHRS and CDR2 is YFSETQ. J gave up 8 bases and V 5 bases, and 8 bases lay outside the gene matches. Library preparation (for TCRbeta) was performed with unique molecular identifiers. Using its own MiXCR run on the PCR reads, TCRdb lists one record per CDR3 protein. The table lists more than 300,000 distinct CDR3 sequences, 16% of them singletons. The sequencing here drew on PBMCs, mostly from graft donor cells, taken 360 days after TCRalphabeta/CD19-depleted stem cell transplant. This chain connects TRBV5-1 to TRBJ1-4, with 8 bases aligning to TRBD1. The receptor's source is a male patient between 2 and 15 years old who had a stem cell transplant for acute lymphoblastic leukemia, so the T cells may come from the graft donor. The CDR3 sequence is CASRKDRVGEKLFF. The CDR3 DNA follows: TGCGCCAGCAGAAAGGACAGGGTAGGGGAAAAACTGTTTTTT.